This T cell receptor (beta chain) was sequenced in a study of regulatory T cells in long-lasting Graves disease. HTBI primers from iRepertoire and Arm-PCR of CDR3 regions yielded the TCR beta libraries. TCRdb reprocessed the multiplex PCR reads with MiXCR, giving one entry per CDR3 protein. The sample holds about 540,000 distinct CDR3 sequences, about 13% seen once. At least ten counts were recorded for this clonotype. The time point was: newly diagnosed GD, antithyroid drugs for less than 3 months. Preparation of the TCR library used RNA extracted from PBMCs. American Thyroid Association guidelines were used to diagnose Graves' disease. The CDR3 is 14 amino acids. Trimming left V 6 bases short and J 0 bases short, with 9 bases between. The same data also contributed to another study, on T cells in Graves' hyperthyroidism and ophthalmopathy. As that report states: TCR CDR3 underwent first-round RT-PCR with the HTBI primer set.

The receptor was isolated from a man aged 30 to 45 with Graves disease. The V call is TRBV12-3 or TRBV12-4, the J call TRBJ1-5, with a weak D call TRBD1 (5 bases). The sample consisted of peripheral blood mononuclear cells (PBMCs), taken at new diagnosis, from a patient treated with antithyroid drugs. The CDR3 region has the DNA TGTGCCAGCAGAGGGACGGATAGCAATCAGCCCCAGCATTTT. The encoded protein is CASRGTDSNQPQHF.